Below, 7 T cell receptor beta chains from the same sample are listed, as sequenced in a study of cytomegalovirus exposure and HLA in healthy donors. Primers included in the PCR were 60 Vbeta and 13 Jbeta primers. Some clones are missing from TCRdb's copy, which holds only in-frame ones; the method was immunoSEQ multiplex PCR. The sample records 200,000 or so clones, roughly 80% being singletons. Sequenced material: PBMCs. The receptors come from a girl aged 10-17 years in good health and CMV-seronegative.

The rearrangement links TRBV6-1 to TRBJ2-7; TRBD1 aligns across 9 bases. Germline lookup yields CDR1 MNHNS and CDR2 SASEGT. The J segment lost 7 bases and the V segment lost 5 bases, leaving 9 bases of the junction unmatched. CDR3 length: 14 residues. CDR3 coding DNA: TGTGCCAGCAGTAATCCACAGGGGGCGGGTGAGCAGTACTTC. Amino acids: CASSNPQGAGEQYF.

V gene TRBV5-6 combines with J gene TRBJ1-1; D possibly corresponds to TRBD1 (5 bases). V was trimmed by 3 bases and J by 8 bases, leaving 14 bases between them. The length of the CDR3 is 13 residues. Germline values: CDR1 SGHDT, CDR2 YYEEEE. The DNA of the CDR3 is TGTGCCAGCAGCTGGGGGGTAGTGGGAGAAGCTTTCTTT. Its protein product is CASSWGVVGEAFF.

CDR3 bases: TGTGCCAGCAGTTTATATCAGGGGTGGAACTATGGCTACACCTTC. Translation: CASSLYQGWNYGYTF. The chain has TRBV27 and TRBJ1-2; tentatively, D is TRBD1 (6 bases). Trimming cost V 1 base and J 2 bases, with 11 bases left between them. The CDR3 extends over 15 amino acids. Germline-derived CDR1 and CDR2 are MNHEY and SMNVEV (reference sequence).

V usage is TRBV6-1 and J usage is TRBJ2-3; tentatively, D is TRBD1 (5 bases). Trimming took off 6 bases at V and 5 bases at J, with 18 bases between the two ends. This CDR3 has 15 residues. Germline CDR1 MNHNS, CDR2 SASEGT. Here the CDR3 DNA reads TGTGCCAGCAGCAGAAGGACACGTCAAGGAGATACGCAGTATTTT. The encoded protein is CASSRRTRQGDTQYF.

The CDR3 DNA follows: TGTGCCAGCAGACAAGACAGGGATGAGCAGTTCTTC. Translated, it gives CASRQDRDEQFF. This rearrangement joins TRBV5-4 to TRBJ2-1; TRBD1 aligns across 7 bases. CDR1 is SGHNT and CDR2 is YYREEE in the germline V gene (reference sequence). The CDR3 contains 12 residues. With V trimmed by 5 bases and J by 8 bases, 4 bases remained unmatched.

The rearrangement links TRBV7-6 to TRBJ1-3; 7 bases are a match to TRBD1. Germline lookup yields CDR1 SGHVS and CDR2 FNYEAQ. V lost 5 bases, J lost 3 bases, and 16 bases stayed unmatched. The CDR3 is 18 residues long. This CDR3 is CASSPRPRQGTVGNTIYF. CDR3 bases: TGTGCCAGCAGCCCCCGCCCACGACAGGGCACAGTTGGAAACACCATATATTTT.

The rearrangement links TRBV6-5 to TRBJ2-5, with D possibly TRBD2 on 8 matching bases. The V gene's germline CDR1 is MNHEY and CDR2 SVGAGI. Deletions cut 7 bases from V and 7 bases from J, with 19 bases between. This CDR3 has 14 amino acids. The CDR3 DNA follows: TGTGCCAGCACCCCGGGACTAGGGGGCGGGACCCAGTACTTC. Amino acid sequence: CASTPGLGGGTQYF.